This T cell receptor (beta chain) originates from a study of blood T cell repertoires in COVID-19. Study overall: The United States, Italy and Spain were the sources of the acute and convalescent COVID-19 samples. T cells, B-cell-depleted T cells, or PBMCs provided the cDNA or gDNA that served as material.

Measured with immunoSEQ multiplex PCR; TCRdb has only the in-frame clones, and not every one. The profile shows under 200,000 clones, around 87% of them singletons. CDR1 is SGDLS and CDR2 is YYNGEE in the germline V gene. With 3 bases clipped from V and 2 bases from J, the junction kept 8 bases outside the gene matches. This CDR3 comprises 16 residues. In its sample, this clone was seen a few times. The chain joins TRBV9 to TRBJ1-3; 7 bases line up with TRBD1. This TCR was sampled from a young man with active or convalescent COVID-19. Source material: peripheral blood. The DNA for the CDR3 is TGTGCCAGCAGCGCGAGACAGGGACGGGCTGGAAACACCATATATTTT. Its protein is CASSARQGRAGNTIYF.